Included here is one T cell receptor (beta chain) sequence, with context. Antigen specificity is unknown. This table comes from immunoSEQ multiplex PCR, and its TCRdb copy is limited to in-frame clones, with some not included. The sample records 70,000 to 95,000 clones, about nine tenths being singletons. This record belongs to a study of siplizumab effects on memory and regulatory T cells. Study-wide results and caveats: With siplizumab, cumulative frequency of CD4+ memory-derived alloreactive sequences dropped significantly. Naive T cells seemed more diverse than memory cells; they also seemed major alloresponse contributors. Under siplizumab, an average around 64% of mappable alloreactive CD4+ clones were Treg-derived, compared with over 25% in controls.

Germline loops: CDR1 LNHDA, CDR2 SQIVND (reference sequence). V shed 2 bases and J 5 bases; nucleotides not matched to a gene: 9. This CDR3 contains 16 residues. The receptor was derived from a human donor in good health. The sample consisted of CD4+ T cells sorted from blood. This chain uses TRBV19 with TRBJ2-3; 8 positions agree with TRBD2. The chain's CDR3 is CASSITPGLVLDTQYF. The CDR3 nucleotides are TGTGCCAGTAGTATAACCCCGGGACTAGTTTTAGATACGCAGTATTTT.